This entry is about one TCR beta chain. Its antigen remains undetermined. No much larger clone is present one base from it, and per-base qualities are unavailable. The collaborating institutions used their own protocols to collect whole blood in K2EDTA tubes. For TCRbeta analysis, collaborator samples were shipped as frozen whole blood, as isolated PBMCs, or as DNA extracted from either sample type. The data stem from a study of blood T cell repertoires in COVID-19 (dated by TCRdb to 2018 to 2020). Describing the broader study: Samples covering the acute and convalescent phases of COVID-19 were provided by collaborators in the United States, Italy and Spain. The prospective study material was composed of cDNA or gDNA derived from T cells, B-cell-depleted T cells, or PBMCs. Subjects who had been exposed to COVID-19, were actively infected with it, or had recovered from it provided the deeply sampled blood TCRbeta repertoires that made up the dataset. The repertoires were released in a freely available public database meant as a resource for research on the immune response to SARS-CoV-2. The samples were drawn from the first 160 participants of the ongoing ImmuneRACE study and from 1,200 or so subjects provided by 6 global collaborators. Sample metadata almost always included a de-identified subject ID, COVID-19 status, age in years and sex. Where HLA class I and class II types were available, the types were taken from metadata supplied by the sample provider, not from assay-based typing. Overall study results and their limits: Clinical and demographic metadata were provided uncurated, with the amount varying by source and participant.

Its CDR3 holds 13 amino acids, cysteine through phenylalanine. Just the 39-base CDR3 DNA is kept, in frame starting at base 1. V loses 3 bases of germline sequence and J loses 7 bases, and the interval between the two ends is 12 bases. TCRbeta CDR3 regions were amplified from genomic DNA using the immunoSEQ Assay, a bias-controlled multiplex PCR. Turning to the authors' computational methods: Within the assay, amplification of reference gene primers was used to estimate how many nucleated cells each sample contained. To quantify the absolute abundance of each unique TCRbeta CDR3 rearrangement, sequence reads were collapsed and filtered. For each sample, productive Simpson clonality was calculated by taking the square root of Simpson's diversity index across productive rearrangements. Here the immuneACCESS table is served through TCRdb, limited to in-frame sequences with V and J called. Missing clones are a known gap in these copies; in checked studies unresolved V genes cover under half, and the rest lacks a known reason. That table furnishes V, J and clone size, whereas the DNA furnished D and trimming. The sample has around 180,000 clones on record, about nine tenths of them singletons. The leading ten clones occupy about 26% of the sample.

The clonotype comes from a man in his fifties or sixties with acute or convalescent COVID-19. The V gene is TRBV12-3 or TRBV12-4 and the J gene is TRBJ1-2, and the D gene may be TRBD1, 6 bases matching. Sequences were obtained from peripheral blood. The encoded CDR3 is CASSLQQGLGYTF. The bases are TGTGCCAGCAGTTTGCAGCAGGGGCTTGGCTACACCTTC.